This record concerns one T cell receptor beta chain sequence. Its antigen is still unknown. Of the isolated RNA, all was reverse transcribed, and so the sequenced material was expressed TCRB transcripts. Assay used: immunoSEQ multiplex PCR; TCRdb lists only in-frame clones, some missing. The table lists hundreds of thousands of clones, 9.6% of them singletons. Stem cell-like memory, regulatory, central memory and naive CD4+ cells were sorted via CD45RO/CCR7/CD25/CD127/CD95/CD27. These data are taken from a study of beta chain features in type 1 diabetes. Germline-derived CDR1 and CDR2 are ENHRY and SYGVKD. This CDR3 spans 20 amino acids. J was trimmed by 1 base and V by 4 bases; bases with no gene match: 18. Overall study results and limits: The study notes PCR might favor shorter templates equally in patients and controls. The naive, central memory and Treg TCRB repertoires looked more alike in patients than they did in healthy donors. In all four CD4+ subsets, TCRB CDR3 length was significantly, moderately reduced in type 1 diabetes.

The rearrangement joins TRBV10-3 to TRBJ1-5; 8 positions agree with TRBD1. Material: naive CD4+ T cells from blood. This sequence was found in a young woman in good health. CDR3 amino acids: CAISVGDSVRGRGSNQPQHF. CDR3 nucleotides: TGTGCCATCAGTGTCGGGGATTCTGTCAGGGGGCGAGGAAGCAATCAGCCCCAGCATTTT.